This TCR beta chain was captured by sequencing in a study of STAT5B mutations in CD4+ large granular lymphocyte leukemia (dated 2022 in TCRdb). Regarding the study in general: Among healthy controls, the CDR3 'QG' motif was associated with a particular HLA allele. Flow cytometry performed on FACSCanto II or FACSVerse showed that the purified fractions had more than 95% purity among lymphocytes. The study compared the TCRbeta repertoires of patients with CD4+ T-cell large granular lymphocyte leukemia against the TCRbeta repertoires of healthy blood donors.

The immunoSEQ assay at survey resolution was applied to genomic DNA for sequencing of TCRbeta rearrangements. Per the source publication's procedure: In the TCR sequencing data, the smallest productive clonotype frequency that could be detected was 2.59 x 10-5. Analyses included only productive TCRbeta rearrangements, meaning complete and in-frame sequences. Clonality for each sample was calculated as Simpson clonality in the immunoSEQ Analyzer version 3.0. Based on frequency, clones were grouped as very rare, small, medium, large (1-20%) or hyperexpanded (>20%). OLGA 1.2.3 estimated generation probabilities, VDJtools produced V-gene circos plots, VDJdb was queried for specificities, and GLIPH identified CDR3 motifs. TCRdb stores this immuneACCESS table with in-frame sequences only. Part of the clones is absent; in the studies checked, under half of the shortfall reflects unresolved V genes, and no reason is known for the rest. The D gene and trimming were derived from the DNA, and the V and J assignments and clone size from that table. This sample has tens of thousands of clones in its table, and about 70% of those were observed once. The leading ten clones occupy roughly 2% of the sample.

Reading from cysteine to phenylalanine, the CDR3 counts 14 amino acids. This entry keeps only the CDR3 DNA: 42 bases, framed from base 1. Cut back by 3 bases and 7 bases, the V and J ends lie 10 bases apart. From a lookup of the germline V gene (reference sequence), CDR1 and CDR2 are MNHEY and SMNVEV. A remark on this clone: Its antigen remains unidentified. There are no base qualities to consult, and no much larger clone falls within one base.

Buffy coats from some 36 blood donors, supplied by the Finnish Red Cross blood service, were used as healthy controls. All TCR-sequenced material derived from peripheral blood: patient blood samples and healthy donor buffy coats. Ficoll-Hypaque gradient centrifugation was used to isolate peripheral blood mononuclear cells. For the healthy controls, CD4+ cells were obtained from buffy coats by magnetic purification. The Gentra Puregene Cell and Tissue kit was used for genomic DNA extraction, and quantification was performed on a Qubit 2.0 fluorometer. What the study reported, not specific to this receptor: The data were not HLA-matched, and the relatively small sample size could explain the higher clonality seen in CD4+ compared with CD8+ T-LGLL. Each patient's main leukemic clonotypes were private, but approximately 27% of these clonotypes showed up at low frequency in the non-leukemic repertoires of other patients. TRBV06-family usage was enriched among the top patient clones (8/27) compared with healthy controls (2/35). Greater clonality appeared to be present in CD4-sorted patient repertoires than in healthy CD4+ repertoires, and the difference was retained after the putative leukemic clones were removed.

The sample comprised CD4+ T cells from blood buffy coats. The chain uses TRBV27 and TRBJ1-6, with TRBD1 perhaps the D gene, on 6 matching bases. The TCR originated in a human donor in good health. CDR3 protein: CASSFDGQNSPLHF. The DNA is as follows: TGTGCCAGCAGTTTCGACGGACAGAATTCACCCCTCCACTTT.